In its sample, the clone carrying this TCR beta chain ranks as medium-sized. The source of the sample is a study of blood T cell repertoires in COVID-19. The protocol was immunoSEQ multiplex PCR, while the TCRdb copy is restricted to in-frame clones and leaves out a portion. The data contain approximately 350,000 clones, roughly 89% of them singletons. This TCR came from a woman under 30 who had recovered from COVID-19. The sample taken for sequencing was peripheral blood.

The CDR3 reads CATGEGLAGVNEQFF. The CDR3 DNA reads TGTGCCACCGGAGAAGGACTAGCGGGAGTCAATGAGCAGTTCTTC. V gene TRBV7-2 combines with J gene TRBJ2-1, with 13 bases aligning to TRBD2. The trim removed 10 bases at V and 6 bases at J, leaving 9 bases unmatched. The length of the CDR3 is 15 residues. CDR1 is SGHTA, CDR2 FQGNSA, per germline.